This T cell receptor beta chain was sequenced for a study of blood T cell repertoires in COVID-19. As for the study in general: Some COVID-19 samples were acute and others convalescent; all came from the United States, Italy and Spain.

In the authors' workflow: Amplification of reference gene primers was used by the study to estimate nucleated cell counts. The method was immunoSEQ multiplex PCR; TCRdb's version includes in-frame clones alone and lacks a portion of them. V and J calls and clone size are given by that table; D and trimming were obtained from the DNA. The sample carries about 33,000 clones, around 83% recorded once. The CDR3 has 14 residues. CDR1 and CDR2 from the germline V gene are MNHEY and SMNVEV (reference sequence). With V trimmed by 6 bases and J by 2 bases, 5 bases remained unmatched. The chain couples TRBV27 to TRBJ2-3, with TRBD1 matching over 7 bases. The receptor comes from a human donor in a cohort sampled during active COVID-19. Input material: peripheral blood. The CDR3 spells CASRTGWDTDTQYF. The CDR3 DNA follows: TGTGCCAGCAGGACAGGGTGGGACACAGATACGCAGTATTTT.